This T cell receptor beta chain is from a study of blood T cell repertoires in COVID-19 (dated by TCRdb to the early 2020s). For the study in its entirety: Collaborator samples came from the United States, Italy and Spain and covered acute and convalescent phases of COVID-19. The prospective study material was composed of cDNA or gDNA derived from T cells, B-cell-depleted T cells, or PBMCs. The dataset comprised deeply sampled blood TCRbeta repertoires from subjects exposed to, actively infected with, or recovered from COVID-19. The repertoires were made available in a free public database intended to serve as a resource for research on the immune response to SARS-CoV-2. The samples were drawn from two sources: the first 160 participants of the ongoing ImmuneRACE study, and 950 to 1,500 subjects contributed by 6 global collaborators. The sample metadata nearly always contained a de-identified subject ID, COVID-19 status, age in years and sex. Where HLA class I and class II types were available, the types were taken from metadata supplied by the sample provider, not from assay-based typing.

TCRbeta CDR3 regions were amplified from genomic DNA using the immunoSEQ Assay, a bias-controlled multiplex PCR. Processing in the source paper ran as follows. Within the assay, amplification of reference gene primers was used to estimate how many nucleated cells each sample contained. To quantify the absolute abundance of each unique TCRbeta CDR3 rearrangement, sequence reads were collapsed and filtered. Productive Simpson clonality was computed per sample as the square root of Simpson's diversity index over productive rearrangements. TCRdb took this table from immuneACCESS and kept in-frame rearrangements with V and J called. Such tables lack part of the clones; where checked against another copy, unresolved V genes explain under half of the gap, and the rest is unexplained. V and J calls and clone size are given by that table; D and trimming were obtained from the DNA. For this sample there are about 42,000 clones; over 85% appear just once. Jointly, the top ten make up around 19% of the sample.

Overall study outcomes, separate from this receptor: How much clinical and demographic metadata was included differed by source and by participant, and the metadata was provided uncurated.

In the case of this clone: The antigen it binds to is not known. No base quality values were provided; no much bigger clone lies one nucleotide off.

From its cysteine to its phenylalanine, the CDR3 spans 13 amino acids. Just the 39-base CDR3 DNA is kept, in frame starting at base 1. V and J lose 5 bases and 1 base, and a span of 8 bases separates them. According to the germline V gene (reference sequence), CDR1 reads SEHNR and CDR2 reads FQNEAQ. Whole blood was collected in K2EDTA tubes by collaborating institutions according to the institutions' own protocols. Collaborator samples were shipped for TCRbeta analysis as frozen whole blood, isolated PBMCs, or DNA extracted from either sample type. The sequence came from a man in his 70s with active COVID-19. In this chain, TRBV7-9 is recombined with TRBJ2-5; 6 matching bases give a weak D call of TRBD1. What was sequenced was peripheral blood. The nucleotide sequence is TGTGCCAGCAGCCCGGACAGCCAAGAGACCCAGTACTTC. This sequence encodes CASSPDSQETQYF.